These T cell receptor beta chains were read from a single sample in a study of T cell changes during pregnancy in multiple sclerosis. Sequenced by immunoSEQ multiplex PCR; TCRdb stores in-frame clones only, minus some. In the table there are about 20,000 clones, approximately 86% of which are singletons. Here the sequenced sample was CD8+ T cells from peripheral blood mononuclear cells, taken after pregnancy. These receptors were taken from a female donor in good health, enrolled as a control in a pregnancy study. CDR3s include the opening cysteine and the closing phenylalanine or tryptophan. The D gene is left open where the match is weak. Rows may omit the clone size; those that give it use once, few, many or a size class.

V gene,J gene,clone size,D gene,CDR3 protein,CDR3 DNA
TRBV7-9,TRBJ2-7,NA,TRBD1,CASSLPLGQVDSYEQYF,TGTGCCAGCAGCTTACCCTTAGGACAGGTGGATTCCTACGAGCAGTACTTC
TRBV9,TRBJ2-7,NA,NA,CASSFGTGDYEQYF,TGTGCCAGCAGCTTCGGGACGGGGGACTACGAGCAGTACTTC
TRBV15,TRBJ2-1,NA,TRBD2,CATSRGGLAGGSSYNEQFF,TGTGCCACCAGCAGAGGAGGACTAGCGGGAGGGAGCTCCTACAATGAGCAGTTCTTC
TRBV7-2,TRBJ2-3,NA,TRBD2,CASSLGGAGVLDTQYF,TGTGCCAGCAGCTTAGGCGGAGCGGGGGTCCTAGATACGCAGTATTTT
TRBV4-1,TRBJ2-1,NA,TRBD2,CASSQDSVGGEFYYNEQFF,TGCGCCAGCAGCCAAGATTCGGTCGGGGGGGAATTTTACTACAATGAGCAGTTCTTC
TRBV2,TRBJ2-3,NA,NA,CASSGMGQDTDTQYF,TGTGCCAGCAGTGGTATGGGCCAGGACACAGATACGCAGTATTTT
TRBV6-5,TRBJ2-1,NA,TRBD2,CASSPSGSSYNEQFF,TGTGCCAGCAGCCCTAGCGGGTCGTCCTACAATGAGCAGTTCTTC
TRBV10-3,TRBJ2-1,NA,TRBD2,CAISGLAGLGDNEQFF,TGTGCCATCTCGGGACTAGCGGGACTTGGGGACAATGAGCAGTTCTTC
TRBV25-1,TRBJ1-1,NA,NA,CASSDVNTEAFF,TGTGCCAGCAGTGACGTGAACACTGAAGCTTTCTTT
TRBV5-4,TRBJ1-2,NA,TRBD1,CASSSRGQGARYYGYTF,TGTGCCAGCAGCTCGCGGGGACAGGGGGCCAGGTACTATGGCTACACCTTC
TRBV7-8,TRBJ1-2,NA,TRBD1,CASSPRGTGAYGYTF,TGTGCCAGCAGCCCGCGGGGGACAGGGGCCTATGGCTACACCTTC
TRBV4-1,TRBJ1-4,NA,NA,CASRLTRASGKLFF,TGCGCCAGCAGGCTTACCAGGGCGTCGGGAAAACTGTTTTTT
TRBV5-1,TRBJ2-7,NA,TRBD2,CASSFGGGNYEQYF,TGCGCCAGCAGCTTTGGCGGGGGGAACTACGAGCAGTACTTC
TRBV27,TRBJ1-4,NA,TRBD1,CASSFRGQGSNEKLFF,TGTGCCAGCAGTTTCCGCGGACAGGGGTCTAATGAAAAACTGTTTTTT
TRBV14,TRBJ2-3,NA,NA,CASSDEANTDTQYF,TGTGCCAGCAGCGACGAGGCAAATACAGATACGCAGTATTTT
TRBV18,TRBJ1-1,NA,TRBD1,CASSSGTDGLMNTEAFF,TGTGCCAGCTCATCCGGGACAGACGGACTCATGAACACTGAAGCTTTCTTT
TRBV2,TRBJ2-7,NA,NA,CASSATDFYEQYF,TGTGCCAGCAGCGCTACCGACTTCTACGAGCAGTACTTC
TRBV4-3,TRBJ2-5,NA,NA,CASSQMDKYQETQYF,TGCGCCAGCAGCCAAATGGACAAGTACCAAGAGACCCAGTACTTC
TRBV7-9,TRBJ2-5,NA,NA,CASGTGIETQYF,TGTGCCAGCGGCACAGGGATAGAGACCCAGTACTTC
TRBV14,TRBJ1-1,NA,NA,CASSRRYFEAFF,TGTGCCAGCAGCCGTCGGTACTTCGAAGCTTTCTTT
TRBV4-1,TRBJ2-7,once,TRBD2,CASSRRLADSYEQYF,TGCGCCAGCAGCCGCCGACTAGCGGACTCCTACGAGCAGTACTTC
TRBV30,TRBJ1-1,NA,NA,CAWLTFRGGNTEAFF,TGTGCCTGGCTTACATTTAGGGGGGGGAACACTGAAGCTTTCTTT
TRBV19,TRBJ2-7,NA,NA,CASSILPSEPGEQYF,TGTGCCAGTAGTATACTCCCCAGCGAGCCCGGCGAGCAGTACTTC
TRBV7-9,TRBJ1-1,NA,NA,CASSPGIGRTEAFF,TGTGCCAGCAGCCCGGGAATTGGGAGAACTGAAGCTTTCTTT
TRBV4-3,TRBJ2-5,NA,TRBD2,CASSQSGGGETQYF,TGCGCCAGCAGCCAGAGCGGGGGGGGAGAGACCCAGTACTTC
TRBV2,TRBJ1-1,NA,NA,CASRGGYTEAFF,TGTGCCAGCAGGGGGGGGTACACTGAAGCTTTCTTT
TRBV4-2,TRBJ1-2,NA,NA,CASSQETGSMALDGYTF,TGTGCCAGCAGCCAAGAGACAGGTTCAATGGCCCTGGATGGCTACACCTTC
TRBV5-1,TRBJ1-4,NA,TRBD1,CASSRDRNSEKLFF,TGCGCCAGCAGCCGGGACAGGAATTCTGAAAAACTGTTTTTT
TRBV27,TRBJ1-5,NA,NA,CASSFADNQPQHF,TGTGCCAGCAGTTTTGCAGACAATCAGCCCCAGCATTTT
TRBV6-4,TRBJ1-6,NA,NA,CASSAGTDDSPLHF,TGTGCCAGCAGTGCCGGTACAGACGATTCACCCCTCCACTTT
TRBV7-6,TRBJ2-7,NA,TRBD2,CASPLGPTSGGSYEQYF,TGTGCCAGCCCCTTAGGCCCGACTAGCGGGGGTTCCTACGAGCAGTACTTC
TRBV7-9,TRBJ1-1,NA,TRBD1,CASSGTGDTEAFF,TGTGCCAGCAGCGGTACAGGGGACACTGAAGCTTTCTTT
TRBV6-4,TRBJ2-3,NA,TRBD1,CASSDEEGATDTQYF,TGTGCCAGCAGTGACGAAGAGGGGGCGACAGATACGCAGTATTTT
TRBV7-2,TRBJ2-6,NA,NA,CASDPRGANVLTF,TGTGCCAGTGATCCTCGGGGGGCCAACGTCCTGACTTTC
TRBV19,TRBJ1-1,few,TRBD1,CASSTTGGNTEAFF,TGTGCCAGTAGTACGACAGGGGGGAACACTGAAGCTTTCTTT
TRBV27,TRBJ1-5,NA,TRBD1,CASRTGLQPQHF,TGTGCCAGCCGGACAGGGTTACAGCCCCAGCATTTT
TRBV11-2,TRBJ2-5,NA,TRBD2,CASSLGGGSGGLGVTQYF,TGTGCCAGCAGCTTAGGAGGAGGTAGCGGGGGGCTCGGGGTGACCCAGTACTTC
TRBV6-1,TRBJ1-1,NA,NA,CASVRVRGRNTEAFF,TGTGCCAGTGTCAGGGTCCGAGGTCGGAACACTGAAGCTTTCTTT
TRBV30,TRBJ1-4,few,NA,CAWGAGGEKLFF,TGTGCCTGGGGAGCGGGAGGTGAAAAACTGTTTTTT
TRBV7-6,TRBJ2-2,NA,TRBD2,CASSLAGRGGYSGELFF,TGTGCCAGCAGCTTAGCCGGGCGGGGGGGCTATTCCGGGGAGCTGTTTTTT
TRBV9,TRBJ2-5,once,TRBD2,CASSVPTSGGQETQYF,TGTGCCAGCAGCGTACCGACTAGCGGGGGGCAAGAGACCCAGTACTTC
TRBV27,TRBJ1-2,NA,NA,CASSTAGGGMDGYTF,TGTGCCAGCAGTACCGCGGGGGGCGGAATGGATGGCTACACCTTC
TRBV5-6,TRBJ2-7,NA,TRBD2,CASTPVAGGPGEQYF,TGTGCCAGCACGCCTGTAGCGGGAGGGCCGGGCGAGCAGTACTTC
TRBV5-1,TRBJ1-2,NA,NA,CASSSGLYGSNYGYTF,TGCGCCAGCAGCTCGGGGTTGTACGGCTCTAACTATGGCTACACCTTC
TRBV5-4,TRBJ2-5,NA,TRBD2,CASSFSAGARETQYF,TGTGCCAGCAGCTTTTCAGCGGGAGCCCGTGAGACCCAGTACTTC
TRBV7-8,TRBJ2-1,NA,TRBD2,CASSLVIAGSYNEQFF,TGTGCCAGCAGCTTAGTAATAGCGGGATCCTACAATGAGCAGTTCTTC
TRBV7-7,TRBJ2-7,NA,TRBD2,CASSLMSSGGAYEQYF,TGTGCCAGCAGCTTAATGTCTAGCGGAGGTGCCTACGAGCAGTACTTC
TRBV5-5,TRBJ1-5,NA,TRBD1,CASSFEDRGRGQPQHF,TGTGCCAGCAGCTTTGAGGACAGGGGGCGCGGTCAGCCCCAGCATTTT
TRBV27,TRBJ2-7,once,NA,CASSQGRVTYEQYF,TGTGCCAGCAGTCAAGGGCGGGTTACCTACGAGCAGTACTTC
TRBV7-8,TRBJ1-1,NA,TRBD1,CASSRTGEEAFF,TGTGCCAGCAGCCGAACAGGGGAGGAAGCTTTCTTT
TRBV7-6,TRBJ2-7,NA,TRBD1,CASSLGTGTYEQYF,TGTGCCAGCAGCTTAGGGACAGGGACTTACGAGCAGTACTTC
TRBV4-1,TRBJ2-7,NA,TRBD2,CASSPPLSGGTYEQYF,TGCGCCAGCAGCCCGCCTCTGAGCGGGGGCACCTACGAGCAGTACTTC
TRBV4-3,TRBJ1-3,NA,TRBD1,CASSPGTGSGNTIYF,TGCGCCAGCAGCCCCGGGACAGGGTCTGGAAACACCATATATTTT
TRBV5-4,TRBJ2-5,NA,NA,CASSSDLAEETQYF,TGTGCCAGCAGCTCGGACTTAGCGGAAGAGACCCAGTACTTC
TRBV5-4,TRBJ2-6,NA,NA,CASSLAPDRASSGANVLTF,TGTGCCAGCAGCTTAGCCCCGGACAGAGCCTCCTCTGGGGCCAACGTCCTGACTTTC